Listed below are T cell receptor beta chains from one sample, sequenced in a study of shared clonotypes between healthy human individuals. TCRdb's table, derived via immunoSEQ multiplex PCR, lists solely in-frame clones and lacks some. The table shows about 2.4 million clones, with approximately 92% occurring only once. The sample taken for sequencing was naive CD4+ T cells sorted from blood. Receptors originate from a man between 18 and 29 years old in good health. Both conserved end residues are part of each CDR3. Each record gives: CDR3 protein, CDR3 DNA, CDR3 length, J gene, clone size, V gene, D gene. A D gene is named only where the DNA matches it firmly. Clone size is shown for a subset of rows, as once, few, many or a class of expanded clone.

CASSAATYGYTF	TGTGCCAGCAGTGCAGCGACCTATGGCTACACCTTC	12	TRBJ1-2	.	TRBV6-1	.
CAISSSGGAYNEQFF	TGTGCCATCAGCTCTAGCGGGGGGGCTTACAATGAGCAGTTCTTC	15	TRBJ2-1	once	TRBV10-3	TRBD2
CASSLLIHSGTDTQYF	TGCGCCAGCAGCTTGTTGATTCATTCTGGCACAGATACGCAGTATTTT	16	TRBJ2-3	.	TRBV5-1	.
CASSEGGSTDTQYF	TGTGCCAGCAGTGAAGGGGGGAGCACAGATACGCAGTATTTT	14	TRBJ2-3	.	TRBV6-1	.
CASRGGGGSNYGYTF	TGTGCCAGTAGGGGCGGAGGGGGTTCCAACTATGGCTACACCTTC	15	TRBJ1-2	.	TRBV19	.
CASSVIGGYQETQYF	TGTGCCAGCAGTGTCATCGGGGGGTACCAAGAGACCCAGTACTTC	15	TRBJ2-5	once	TRBV2	TRBD2
CASARRGANNQPQHF	TGTGCCAGTGCCCGTCGGGGGGCGAACAATCAGCCCCAGCATTTT	15	TRBJ1-5	.	TRBV19	.
CASSQDRQGAKGYTF	TGCGCCAGCAGCCAAGACCGACAGGGGGCGAAAGGCTACACCTTC	15	TRBJ1-2	once	TRBV4-3	TRBD1
CAWGHQEAFF	TGTGCCTGGGGACACCAAGAAGCTTTCTTT	10	TRBJ1-1	.	TRBV30	.
CASSSQVPQETQYF	TGTGCCAGCAGTTCCCAGGTCCCCCAAGAGACCCAGTACTTC	14	TRBJ2-5	.	TRBV7-9	.
CASSLEGAPSSYNEQFF	TGTGCCAGCAGCTTAGAGGGAGCGCCCAGCTCCTACAATGAGCAGTTCTTC	17	TRBJ2-1	.	TRBV11-2	.
CASSVTGLSYEQYF	TGTGCCAGCAGCGTTACAGGGCTCTCCTACGAGCAGTACTTC	14	TRBJ2-7	.	TRBV7-2	.
CASNRCFGGTEGNTIYF	TGCGCCAGCAACAGATGCTTCGGGGGCACTGAAGGAAACACCATATATTTT	17	TRBJ1-3	.	TRBV23-1	.
CASSSGQTEAFF	TGTGCCAGCAGTTCGGGGCAGACTGAAGCTTTCTTT	12	TRBJ1-1	.	TRBV6-5	.
CASSGQGGNQPQHF	TGTGCCAGTAGTGGGCAGGGTGGCAATCAGCCCCAGCATTTT	14	TRBJ1-5	.	TRBV19	.
CASRGSGGASYNEQFF	TGCGCCAGCCGAGGATCAGGGGGCGCTTCCTACAATGAGCAGTTCTTC	16	TRBJ2-1	.	TRBV5-1	TRBD1
CATSRESGTGVYEQYF	TGTGCCACCAGCAGGGAGTCCGGGACAGGAGTTTACGAGCAGTACTTC	16	TRBJ2-7	.	TRBV15	TRBD1
CAWSVGGQGLYGYTF	TGTGCCTGGAGTGTAGGGGGACAGGGCCTCTATGGCTACACCTTC	15	TRBJ1-2	once	TRBV30	TRBD1
CASRPPGLSYEQYF	TGTGCCAGCAGACCTCCGGGACTCTCCTACGAGCAGTACTTC	14	TRBJ2-7	.	TRBV5-8	.
CASSLWGSGAHTDTQYF	TGCGCCAGCAGCTTGTGGGGATCAGGGGCACACACAGATACGCAGTATTTT	17	TRBJ2-3	.	TRBV5-1	.
CASSLERDRGSSLSNEQFF	TGTGCCAGCAGCTTAGAGCGGGACAGGGGATCTAGTCTGAGCAATGAGCAGTTCTTC	19	TRBJ2-1	.	TRBV7-2	TRBD1
CASRRTSGGFEQFF	TGTGCCAGCAGAAGGACTAGCGGGGGGTTTGAGCAGTTCTTC	14	TRBJ2-1	.	TRBV2	TRBD2
CASKSGTGGVYTEAFF	TGCGCCAGCAAATCGGGGACAGGGGGCGTTTACACTGAAGCTTTCTTT	16	TRBJ1-1	.	TRBV4-1	TRBD1
CASSSGGDSNEKLFF	TGTGCCAGCAGCTCAGGTGGGGACAGTAATGAAAAACTGTTTTTT	15	TRBJ1-4	once	TRBV5-4	TRBD1
CASRWENIEKLFF	TGTGCCAGCAGGTGGGAAAACATTGAAAAACTGTTTTTT	13	TRBJ1-4	few	TRBV28	.
CAWNSKNTEAFF	TGTGCCTGGAATTCTAAGAACACTGAAGCTTTCTTT	12	TRBJ1-1	.	TRBV30	.
CASSPGLAGAWETQYF	TGCGCCAGCAGCCCGGGACTAGCGGGAGCTTGGGAGACCCAGTACTTC	16	TRBJ2-5	.	TRBV5-1	TRBD2
CASSFREGNSYNEQFF	TGTGCCAGCAGTTTTAGAGAGGGGAATTCCTACAATGAGCAGTTCTTC	16	TRBJ2-1	.	TRBV11-2	.
CASSYRSGGYEQYF	TGTGCCAGCAGTTACCGGTCAGGGGGGTACGAGCAGTACTTC	14	TRBJ2-7	.	TRBV6-5	.
CASSFEGSLAYNEQFF	TGTGCCAGCAGTTTTGAGGGGAGTTTGGCCTACAATGAGCAGTTCTTC	16	TRBJ2-1	.	TRBV6-5	.
CASSLADQPQHF	TGTGCCAGCAGCTTGGCGGATCAGCCCCAGCATTTT	12	TRBJ1-5	.	TRBV5-5	.
CASSSRAGQGSEQYF	TGTGCCAGCAGCTCCCGGGCAGGGCAAGGGAGTGAGCAGTACTTC	15	TRBJ2-7	.	TRBV7-9	.
CASSGVAGGFLTDTQYF	TGCGCCAGCAGCGGGGTAGCGGGGGGATTTCTCACAGATACGCAGTATTTT	17	TRBJ2-3	.	TRBV4-1	TRBD2
CASSLGQGIGYTF	TGCGCCAGCAGCTTGGGCCAGGGCATCGGCTACACCTTC	13	TRBJ1-2	.	TRBV5-1	.
CASSPRGGGETQYF	TGTGCCAGCAGCCCCCGCGGAGGAGGAGAGACCCAGTACTTC	14	TRBJ2-5	.	TRBV11-2	.